This T cell receptor (beta chain) stems from a study of blood T cell repertoires in COVID-19. Study-wide background: COVID-19 samples from acute and convalescent phases originated in the United States, Italy and Spain. T cells, B-cell-depleted T cells, or PBMCs provided the cDNA or gDNA that served as material.

Methods used by the authors: Reference gene primer amplification gave estimated nucleated cell counts. Libraries were prepared by immunoSEQ multiplex PCR; TCRdb keeps only in-frame clonotypes and omits some of them. The V and J calls and clone size were taken over from that table, and D and trimming were inferred from the DNA. The sample includes just over 250,000 clones, more than 75% of them seen just once. V lost 6 bases to trimming and J lost 4 bases; unmatched junction nucleotides: 2. This CDR3 comprises 15 residues. The germline CDR1 and CDR2 sequences are MDHEN and SYDVKM. The chain joins TRBV28 to TRBJ1-6; TRBD1 matches 11 bases. What was sequenced was peripheral blood. This clonotype was sampled from a woman aged 45-59 years with acute or convalescent COVID-19. CDR3 bases: TGTGCCAGCAGCAGGGACAGGGGGTATAATTCACCCCTCCACTTT. This codes for CASSRDRGYNSPLHF.